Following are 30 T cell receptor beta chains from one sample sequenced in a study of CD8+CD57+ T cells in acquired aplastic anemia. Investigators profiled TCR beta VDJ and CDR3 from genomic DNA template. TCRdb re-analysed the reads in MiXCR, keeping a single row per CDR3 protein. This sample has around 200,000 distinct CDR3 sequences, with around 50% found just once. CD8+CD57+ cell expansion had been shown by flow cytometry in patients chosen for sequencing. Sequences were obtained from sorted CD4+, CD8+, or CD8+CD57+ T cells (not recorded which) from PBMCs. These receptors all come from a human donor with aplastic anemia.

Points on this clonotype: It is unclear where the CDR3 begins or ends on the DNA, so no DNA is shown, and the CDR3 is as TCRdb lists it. The CDR3: CASSFYICSASGPSEETQYF. The V and J genes are TRBV11-1 and TRBJ2-5; TRBD2, the D gene given by the table, was not confirmed from the DNA. The length of the CDR3 is 20 amino acids, counting both ends. Germline V gene lookup returns CDR1 SGHAT and CDR2 FQDESV (reference sequence).

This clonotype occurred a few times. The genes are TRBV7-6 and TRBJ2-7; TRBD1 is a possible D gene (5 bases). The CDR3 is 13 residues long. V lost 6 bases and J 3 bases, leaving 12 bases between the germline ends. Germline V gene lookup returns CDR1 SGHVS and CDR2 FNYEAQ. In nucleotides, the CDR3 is TGTGCCAGCAGGTCGTCCCAGGGCTACGAGCAGTACTTC. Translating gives CASRSSQGYEQYF. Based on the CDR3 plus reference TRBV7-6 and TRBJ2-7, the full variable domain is GAGVSQSPRYKVTKRGQDVALRCDPISGHVSLYWYRQALGQGPEFLTYFNYEAQQDKSGLPNDRFSAERPEGSISTLTIQRTEQRDSAMYRCASRSSQGYEQYFGPGTRLTVT.

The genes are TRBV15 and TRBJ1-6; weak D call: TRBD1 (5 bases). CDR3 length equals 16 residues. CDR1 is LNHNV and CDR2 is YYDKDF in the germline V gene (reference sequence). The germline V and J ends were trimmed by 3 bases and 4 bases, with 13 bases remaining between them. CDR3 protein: CATSSPLWGYNSPLHF. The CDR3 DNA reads TGTGCCACCAGCAGCCCCCTGTGGGGGTATAATTCACCCCTCCACTTT.

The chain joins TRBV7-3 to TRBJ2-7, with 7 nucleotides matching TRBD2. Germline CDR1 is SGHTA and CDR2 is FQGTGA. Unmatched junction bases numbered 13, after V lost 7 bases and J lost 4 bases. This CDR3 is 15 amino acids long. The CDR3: CASTLGGFSGYEQYF. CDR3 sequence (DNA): TGTGCCAGCACCCTGGGGGGGTTTTCAGGATACGAGCAGTACTTC. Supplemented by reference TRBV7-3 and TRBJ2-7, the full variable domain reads GAGVSQTPSNKVTEKGKYVELRCDPISGHTALYWYRQSLGQGPEFLIYFQGTGAADDSGLPNDRFFAVRPEGSVSTLKIQRTERGDSAVYLCASTLGGFSGYEQYFGPGTRLTVT.

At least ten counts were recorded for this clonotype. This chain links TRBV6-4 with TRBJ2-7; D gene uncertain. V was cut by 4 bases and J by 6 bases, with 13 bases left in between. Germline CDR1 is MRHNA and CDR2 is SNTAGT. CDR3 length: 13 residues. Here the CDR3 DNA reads TGTGCCAGCAGTGTCACCGCCTTCGGCGAGCAGTACTTC. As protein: CASSVTAFGEQYF.

CDR3 DNA sequence: TGCAGCGTCGACCCGGGACAGGATAGCTCCTACGAGCAGTACTTC. Translated: CSVDPGQDSSYEQYF. V gene TRBV29-1 combines with J gene TRBJ2-7; 8 bases match TRBD1. With 6 bases clipped from V and 0 bases from J, the junction kept 10 bases outside the gene matches. Germline lookup yields CDR1 SQVTM and CDR2 ANQGSEA. The CDR3 length is 15 residues.

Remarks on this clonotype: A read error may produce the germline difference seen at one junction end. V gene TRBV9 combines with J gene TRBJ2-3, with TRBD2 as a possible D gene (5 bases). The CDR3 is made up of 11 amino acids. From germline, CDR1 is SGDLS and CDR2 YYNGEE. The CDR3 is CTSSEGDTQYF. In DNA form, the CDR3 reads TGTACCAGCAGCGAGGGAGATACGCAGTATTTT.

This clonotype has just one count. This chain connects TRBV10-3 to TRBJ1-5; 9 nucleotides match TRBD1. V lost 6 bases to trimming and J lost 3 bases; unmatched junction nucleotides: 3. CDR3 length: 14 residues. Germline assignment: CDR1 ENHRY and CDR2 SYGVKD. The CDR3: CAISGQGYNQPQHF. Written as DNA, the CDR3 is TGTGCCATCAGCGGACAGGGGTACAATCAGCCCCAGCATTTT.

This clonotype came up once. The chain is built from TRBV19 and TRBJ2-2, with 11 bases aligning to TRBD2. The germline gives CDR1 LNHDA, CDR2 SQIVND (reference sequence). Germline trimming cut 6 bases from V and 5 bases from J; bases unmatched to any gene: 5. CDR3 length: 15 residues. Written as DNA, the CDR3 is TGTGCCAGTAGCACTAGCGGGAGTGGGACCGGGGAGCTGTTTTTT. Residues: CASSTSGSGTGELFF.

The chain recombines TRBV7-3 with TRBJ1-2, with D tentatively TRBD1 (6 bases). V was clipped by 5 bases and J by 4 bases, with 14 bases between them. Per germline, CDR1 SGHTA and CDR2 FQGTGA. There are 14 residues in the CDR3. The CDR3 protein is CASSPQTGLYGYTF. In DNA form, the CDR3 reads TGTGCCAGCAGCCCCCAGACAGGCCTCTATGGCTACACCTTC.

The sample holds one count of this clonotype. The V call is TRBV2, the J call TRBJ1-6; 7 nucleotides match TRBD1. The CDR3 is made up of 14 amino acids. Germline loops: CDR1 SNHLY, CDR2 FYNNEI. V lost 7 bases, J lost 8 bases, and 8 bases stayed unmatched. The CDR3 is CASKLRDSHSPLHF. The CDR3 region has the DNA TGTGCCAGCAAGCTCCGGGACAGCCATTCACCCCTCCACTTT.

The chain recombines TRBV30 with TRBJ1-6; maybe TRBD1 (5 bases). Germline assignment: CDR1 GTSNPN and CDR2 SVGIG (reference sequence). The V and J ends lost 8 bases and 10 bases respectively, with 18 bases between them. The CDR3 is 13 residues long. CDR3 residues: CARTGRVESPLHF. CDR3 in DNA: TGTGCCCGGACGGGCAGGGTCGAATCACCCCTCCACTTT. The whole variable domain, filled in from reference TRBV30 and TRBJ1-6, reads SQTIHQWPATLVQPVGSPLSLECTVEGTSNPNLYWYRQAAGRGLQLLFYSVGIGQISSEVPQNLSASRPQDRQFILSSKKLLLSDSGFYLCARTGRVESPLHFGNGTRLTVT.

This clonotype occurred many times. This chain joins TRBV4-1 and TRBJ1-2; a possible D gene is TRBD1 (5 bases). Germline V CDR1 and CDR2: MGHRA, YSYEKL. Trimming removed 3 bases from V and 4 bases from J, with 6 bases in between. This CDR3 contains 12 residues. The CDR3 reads CASSQGVYGYTF. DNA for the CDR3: TGCGCCAGCAGCCAGGGGGTCTATGGCTACACCTTC.

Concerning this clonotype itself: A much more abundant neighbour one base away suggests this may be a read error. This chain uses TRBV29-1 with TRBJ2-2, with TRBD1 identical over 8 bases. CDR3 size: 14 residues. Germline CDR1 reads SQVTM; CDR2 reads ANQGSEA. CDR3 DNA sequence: TGCAGTGCTAGACCAGGGGGCGGAACCGGGGAGCTGTTTTTT. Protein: CSARPGGGTGELFF.

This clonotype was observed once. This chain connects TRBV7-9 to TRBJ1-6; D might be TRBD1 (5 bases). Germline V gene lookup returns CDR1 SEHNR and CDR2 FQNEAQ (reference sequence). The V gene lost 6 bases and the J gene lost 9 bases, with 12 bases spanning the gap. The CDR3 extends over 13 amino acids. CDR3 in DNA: TGTGCCAGCAGTTGGGGCGCGGGTTCACCCCTCCACTTT. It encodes CASSWGAGSPLHF.

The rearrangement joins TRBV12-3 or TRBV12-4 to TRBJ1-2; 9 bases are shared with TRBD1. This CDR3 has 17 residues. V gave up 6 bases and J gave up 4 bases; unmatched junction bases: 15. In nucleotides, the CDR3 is TGTGCCAGCAGCCCCGGGACAGGGATTTCCCCTATCTATGGCTACACCTTC. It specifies CASSPGTGISPIYGYTF.

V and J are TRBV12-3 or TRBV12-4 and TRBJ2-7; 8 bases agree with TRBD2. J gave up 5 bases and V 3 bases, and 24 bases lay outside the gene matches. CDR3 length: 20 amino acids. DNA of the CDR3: TGTGCCAGCAGTTTTATTCGAGAGACTAGCGAGGTTGACGGTTCCCACGAGCAGTACTTC. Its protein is CASSFIRETSEVDGSHEQYF.

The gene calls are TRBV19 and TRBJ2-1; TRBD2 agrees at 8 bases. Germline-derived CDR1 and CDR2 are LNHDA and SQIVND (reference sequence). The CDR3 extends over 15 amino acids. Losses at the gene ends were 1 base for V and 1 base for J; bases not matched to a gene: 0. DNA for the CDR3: TGTGCCAGTAGTATAGCGGGAGGGTCCTACAATGAGCAGTTCTTC. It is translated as CASSIAGGSYNEQFF.

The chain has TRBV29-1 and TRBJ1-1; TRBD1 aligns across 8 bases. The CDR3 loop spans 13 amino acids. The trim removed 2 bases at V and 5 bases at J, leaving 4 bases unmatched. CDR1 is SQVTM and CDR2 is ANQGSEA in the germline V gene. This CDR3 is CSVEPQGETEAFF. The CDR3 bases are TGCAGCGTTGAACCACAGGGGGAGACTGAAGCTTTCTTT.

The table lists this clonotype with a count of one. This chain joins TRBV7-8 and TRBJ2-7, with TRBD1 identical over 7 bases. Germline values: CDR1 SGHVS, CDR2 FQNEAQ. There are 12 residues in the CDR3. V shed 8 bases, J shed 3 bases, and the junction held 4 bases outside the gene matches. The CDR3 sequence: CASSRGLYEQYF. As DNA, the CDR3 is TGTGCCAGCTCTAGGGGGCTCTACGAGCAGTACTTC.

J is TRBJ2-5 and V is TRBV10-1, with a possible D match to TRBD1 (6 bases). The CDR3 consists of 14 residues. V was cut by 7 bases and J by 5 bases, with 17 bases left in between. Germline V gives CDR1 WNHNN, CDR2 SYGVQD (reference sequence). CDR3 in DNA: TGCGCCAGCATTACCCAGGACAGTAACGAGACCCAGTACTTC. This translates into CASITQDSNETQYF.

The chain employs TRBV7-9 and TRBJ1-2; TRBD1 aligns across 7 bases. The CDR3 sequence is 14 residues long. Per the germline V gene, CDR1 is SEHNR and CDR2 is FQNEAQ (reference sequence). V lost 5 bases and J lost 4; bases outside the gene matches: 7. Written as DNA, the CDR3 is TGTGCCAGCAGCAGAAGGGACAGATTCTATGGCTACACCTTC. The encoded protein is CASSRRDRFYGYTF. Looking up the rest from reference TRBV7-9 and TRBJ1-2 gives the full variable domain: DTGVSQNPRHKITKRGQNVTFRCDPISEHNRLYWYRQTLGQGPEFLTYFQNEAQLEKSRLLSDRFSAERPKGSFSTLEIQRTEQGDSAMYLCASSRRDRFYGYTFGSGTRLTVV.

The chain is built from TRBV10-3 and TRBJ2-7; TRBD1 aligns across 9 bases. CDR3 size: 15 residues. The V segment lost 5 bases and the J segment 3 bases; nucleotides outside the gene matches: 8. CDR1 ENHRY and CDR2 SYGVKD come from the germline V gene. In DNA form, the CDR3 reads TGTGCCATCAGTCCGCGGGACAGGGCCAGCTACGAGCAGTACTTC. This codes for CAISPRDRASYEQYF.

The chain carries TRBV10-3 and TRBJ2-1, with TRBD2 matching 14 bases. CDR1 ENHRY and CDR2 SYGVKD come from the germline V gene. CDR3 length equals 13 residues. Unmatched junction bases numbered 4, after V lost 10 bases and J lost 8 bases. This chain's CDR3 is CATGTSGSDEQFF. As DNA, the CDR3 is TGTGCCACCGGGACTAGCGGGAGTGATGAGCAGTTCTTC.

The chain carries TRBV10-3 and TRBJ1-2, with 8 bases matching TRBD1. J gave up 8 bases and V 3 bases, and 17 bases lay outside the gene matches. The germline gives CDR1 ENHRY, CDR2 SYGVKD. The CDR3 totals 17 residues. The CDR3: CAISDSSSGQGRHGYTF. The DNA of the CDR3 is TGTGCCATCAGTGATAGCAGCTCTGGACAGGGTCGTCACGGCTACACCTTC.

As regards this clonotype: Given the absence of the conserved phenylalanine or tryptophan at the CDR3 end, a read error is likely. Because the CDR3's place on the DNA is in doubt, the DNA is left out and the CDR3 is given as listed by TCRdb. The chain's CDR3 is CASRRTGGA. The gene calls are TRBV5-4 and TRBJ2-3; the tabulated D call, TRBD1, remains unverified against the DNA. The CDR3 length is 9 residues, termini included. Germline V gives CDR1 SGHNT, CDR2 YYREEE (reference sequence).

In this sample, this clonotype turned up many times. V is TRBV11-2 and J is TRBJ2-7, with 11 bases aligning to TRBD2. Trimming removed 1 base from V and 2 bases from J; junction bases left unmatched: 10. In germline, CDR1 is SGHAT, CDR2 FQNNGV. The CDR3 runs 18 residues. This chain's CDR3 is CASSLVQSLAGATYEQYF. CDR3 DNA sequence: TGTGCCAGCAGCTTAGTCCAATCACTAGCGGGGGCCACCTACGAGCAGTACTTC.

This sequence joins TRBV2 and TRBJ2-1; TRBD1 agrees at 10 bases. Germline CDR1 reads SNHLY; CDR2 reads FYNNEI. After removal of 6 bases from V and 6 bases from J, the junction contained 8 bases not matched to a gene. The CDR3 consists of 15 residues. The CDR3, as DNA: TGTGCCAGCAGACTCCCGGGACAGGGGTCCAATGAGCAGTTCTTC. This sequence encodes CASRLPGQGSNEQFF.

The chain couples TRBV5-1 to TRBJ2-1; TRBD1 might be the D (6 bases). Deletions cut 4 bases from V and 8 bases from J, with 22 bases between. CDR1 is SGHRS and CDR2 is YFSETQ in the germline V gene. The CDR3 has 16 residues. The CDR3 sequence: CASSPLSRDKGDEQFF. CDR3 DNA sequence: TGCGCCAGCAGCCCCCTCTCTCGAGACAAGGGGGATGAGCAGTTCTTC.

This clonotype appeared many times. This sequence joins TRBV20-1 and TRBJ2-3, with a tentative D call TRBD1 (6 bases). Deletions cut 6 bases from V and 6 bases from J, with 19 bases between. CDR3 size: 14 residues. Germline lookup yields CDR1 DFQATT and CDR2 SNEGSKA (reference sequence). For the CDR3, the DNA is TGCAGTGCCCCGAGAGGGGGTACGGACGATACGCAGTATTTT. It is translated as CSAPRGGTDDTQYF.